Listed below are T cell receptor beta chains from one sample, sequenced in a study of Graves' ophthalmopathy and Graves' hyperthyroidism. TCRdb fed the multiplex PCR reads into MiXCR, producing one record per CDR3 protein. The sample yields roughly 400,000 distinct CDR3 sequences, around 17% seen once. The material sequenced was peripheral blood. Source of these receptors: a woman aged 18-29 years with Graves' ophthalmopathy. Both conserved end residues are part of each CDR3. Each record gives: V gene, clone size, D gene, J gene, CDR3 DNA, CDR3 protein. D genes are given only for firm matches. Clone size is shown for a subset of rows, as once, few, many or a class of expanded clone.

V gene: TRBV10-2; clone size: many; D gene: -; J gene: TRBJ2-2; CDR3 DNA: TGCGCCAGTCTTCAAGGGGTCTTAACCGGGGAGCTGTTTTTT; CDR3 protein: CASLQGVLTGELFF
V gene: TRBV19; clone size: many; D gene: TRBD1; J gene: TRBJ2-7; CDR3 DNA: TGTGCCAGTAGACAAAAACCGGGACAGCCCTACGAGCAGTACTTC; CDR3 protein: CASRQKPGQPYEQYF
V gene: TRBV6-1; clone size: -; D gene: -; J gene: TRBJ2-7; CDR3 DNA: TGTGCCAGCAGAGAAATTGACAGTTACGAGCAGTACTTC; CDR3 protein: CASREIDSYEQYF
V gene: TRBV27; clone size: -; D gene: -; J gene: TRBJ2-7; CDR3 DNA: TGTGCCAGCAGTTTTCAGGTTCCCTACGAGCAGCACTTC; CDR3 protein: CASSFQVPYEQHF
V gene: TRBV28; clone size: many; D gene: -; J gene: TRBJ1-6; CDR3 DNA: TGTGCCAGCACCACGGGGGGCTCCTATAATTCACCCCTCCACTTT; CDR3 protein: CASTTGGSYNSPLHF
V gene: TRBV28; clone size: many; D gene: -; J gene: TRBJ2-7; CDR3 DNA: TGTGCCAGCAGCCTCACCTACTACGAGCAGTACTTC; CDR3 protein: CASSLTYYEQYF
V gene: TRBV24-1; clone size: many; D gene: -; J gene: TRBJ1-5; CDR3 DNA: TGTGCCACCAGTGATGCGATGGGGGGGAGCGATCAGCCCCAGCATTTT; CDR3 protein: CATSDAMGGSDQPQHF
V gene: TRBV5-5; clone size: many; D gene: -; J gene: TRBJ1-5; CDR3 DNA: TGTGCCAGCAGCTTGGTATGGGAGCGTCAGCCCCAGCATTTT; CDR3 protein: CASSLVWERQPQHF
V gene: TRBV20-1; clone size: many; D gene: -; J gene: TRBJ2-7; CDR3 DNA: TGCAGTGCTAGGCTTCCGGCCACGGGGGAGCAGTACTTC; CDR3 protein: CSARLPATGEQYF
V gene: TRBV27; clone size: many; D gene: -; J gene: TRBJ2-7; CDR3 DNA: TGTGCCAGCGGTGTTATACAGGGCCCCTACGAGCAGTACTTC; CDR3 protein: CASGVIQGPYEQYF
V gene: TRBV24-1; clone size: -; D gene: -; J gene: TRBJ2-7; CDR3 DNA: TGTGCCACCAGTAACCTTCACGAGCAGTACTTC; CDR3 protein: CATSNLHEQYF
V gene: TRBV28; clone size: -; D gene: TRBD2; J gene: TRBJ2-7; CDR3 DNA: TGTGCCAGCAGCTTAGCGGGAGGGCTCCTATACGAGCAGTACTTC; CDR3 protein: CASSLAGGLLYEQYF
V gene: TRBV5-1; clone size: many; D gene: TRBD1; J gene: TRBJ2-2; CDR3 DNA: TGCGCCAGCAGCTTGGCCAAACTCGGGACAGGGGGCGCCGGTACCGGGGAGCTGTTTTTT; CDR3 protein: CASSLAKLGTGGAGTGELFF
V gene: TRBV6-1; clone size: many; D gene: TRBD1; J gene: TRBJ2-2; CDR3 DNA: TGTGCCAGCAGTGAAGACAGGGGTTACGCCGGGGAGCTGTTTTTT; CDR3 protein: CASSEDRGYAGELFF
V gene: TRBV12-3/TRBV12-4; clone size: -; D gene: TRBD2; J gene: TRBJ2-7; CDR3 DNA: TGTGCCAGCAGTTCCCTCGGGAGGGAGGCCCGCGAGGGCGAGCAGTACTTC; CDR3 protein: CASSSLGREAREGEQYF
V gene: TRBV11-3; clone size: -; D gene: -; J gene: TRBJ1-5; CDR3 DNA: TGTGCCAGCAGCTTAGTTTCTGGGGGTGATAAATTT; CDR3 protein: CASSLVSGGDKF
V gene: TRBV27; clone size: many; D gene: TRBD2; J gene: TRBJ2-2; CDR3 DNA: TGTGCCAGCAGCCGTTCGGGGGCGGGGGGTCGAACCGGGGAGCTGTTTTTT; CDR3 protein: CASSRSGAGGRTGELFF
V gene: TRBV28; clone size: -; D gene: TRBD2; J gene: TRBJ2-5; CDR3 DNA: TGTGCCAGCAGTTTAACTAGCGGGAGGTATCGAGAGACCCAGTACTTC; CDR3 protein: CASSLTSGRYRETQYF
V gene: TRBV7-8; clone size: many; D gene: TRBD1; J gene: TRBJ2-7; CDR3 DNA: TGTGCCAGCAGGCCGAGTTTCCGGGACAGGGGGCGAGAGCAGTACTTC; CDR3 protein: CASRPSFRDRGREQYF
V gene: TRBV12-3/TRBV12-4; clone size: many; D gene: -; J gene: TRBJ1-1; CDR3 DNA: TGTGCCAGTCAACGCGAGGGTGGAGCTTTCTTT; CDR3 protein: CASQREGGAFF
V gene: TRBV6-1; clone size: many; D gene: TRBD2; J gene: TRBJ2-7; CDR3 DNA: TGTGCCAGCAGTAAGGCGGGAGGGCCCGGCGAGCAGTACTTC; CDR3 protein: CASSKAGGPGEQYF
V gene: TRBV11-1; clone size: many; D gene: -; J gene: TRBJ1-3; CDR3 DNA: TGTGCCAGCAGCCCCCCCCAAGGGGTCTCTGGAAACACCATATATTTT; CDR3 protein: CASSPPQGVSGNTIYF
V gene: TRBV6-2/TRBV6-3; clone size: many; D gene: -; J gene: TRBJ2-7; CDR3 DNA: TGTGCCAGCACCCGACCTGCAGGGGAAAGAGGTATGTCCTACGAGCAGTACTTC; CDR3 protein: CASTRPAGERGMSYEQYF
V gene: TRBV28; clone size: many; D gene: -; J gene: TRBJ2-5; CDR3 DNA: TGTGCCAGCATTGCAGCGGGCTTAGCTCAAGAGACCCAGTACTTC; CDR3 protein: CASIAAGLAQETQYF
V gene: TRBV20-1; clone size: -; D gene: TRBD1; J gene: TRBJ2-7; CDR3 DNA: TGCAGTGCTAGAGGCGTGACCCCAGGGGGAAGCGAGCAGTACTTC; CDR3 protein: CSARGVTPGGSEQYF
V gene: TRBV28; clone size: many; D gene: TRBD1; J gene: TRBJ1-5; CDR3 DNA: TGTGCCAGCAGCCAACTACAGGGGGCGGGTCAGCCCCAGCATTTT; CDR3 protein: CASSQLQGAGQPQHF
V gene: TRBV2; clone size: many; D gene: TRBD2; J gene: TRBJ2-5; CDR3 DNA: TGTGCCAGTTGCGGGAGTCTGGAGACCCAGTACTTC; CDR3 protein: CASCGSLETQYF
V gene: TRBV6-5; clone size: -; D gene: -; J gene: TRBJ1-1; CDR3 DNA: TGTGCCAGCAGTTACAGCTACGGGGGGGGAGCGACTGAAGCTTTCTTT; CDR3 protein: CASSYSYGGGATEAFF
V gene: TRBV12-3/TRBV12-4; clone size: many; D gene: -; J gene: TRBJ1-6; CDR3 DNA: TGTGCCAGCAGTTTAGACGTAGGCTATAATTCACCCCTCCACTTT; CDR3 protein: CASSLDVGYNSPLHF
V gene: TRBV28; clone size: many; D gene: -; J gene: TRBJ2-5; CDR3 DNA: TGTGCCAGCAGTTTATCTTCAGGGCTCCAAGAGACCCAGTACTTC; CDR3 protein: CASSLSSGLQETQYF
V gene: TRBV11-2; clone size: many; D gene: -; J gene: TRBJ2-7; CDR3 DNA: TGTGCCAGCAGCTTAAGCCCCTCGGGGCGTATTCCCCACGAGCAGTACTTC; CDR3 protein: CASSLSPSGRIPHEQYF
V gene: TRBV5-1; clone size: many; D gene: -; J gene: TRBJ2-7; CDR3 DNA: TGCGCCAGCAGCTTGAATCGTCAGGGGCACGAGCAGTACTTC; CDR3 protein: CASSLNRQGHEQYF
V gene: TRBV6-2/TRBV6-3; clone size: many; D gene: -; J gene: TRBJ1-2; CDR3 DNA: TGTGCCAGCAGTTACCCCCCAACAGGCGGGTATGGCTACACCTTC; CDR3 protein: CASSYPPTGGYGYTF
V gene: TRBV5-1; clone size: -; D gene: TRBD1; J gene: TRBJ1-2; CDR3 DNA: TGCGCCAGCAGCTTGGGACAGGGCCACCCGGCTAACTATGGCTACACCTTC; CDR3 protein: CASSLGQGHPANYGYTF
V gene: TRBV2; clone size: many; D gene: TRBD1; J gene: TRBJ1-1; CDR3 DNA: TGTGCCAGCAGTGATGACCGGGACAGGGGGAACACTGAAGCTTTCTTT; CDR3 protein: CASSDDRDRGNTEAFF
V gene: TRBV12-3/TRBV12-4; clone size: many; D gene: TRBD1; J gene: TRBJ2-5; CDR3 DNA: TGTGCCAGCAGTTTACCGGTGGGCAGGGGGCAAGAGACCCAGTACTTC; CDR3 protein: CASSLPVGRGQETQYF
V gene: TRBV20-1; clone size: many; D gene: -; J gene: TRBJ2-7; CDR3 DNA: TGCAGTGCTAGGGTGACCCCGGCGGAGCAGTACTTC; CDR3 protein: CSARVTPAEQYF
V gene: TRBV9; clone size: many; D gene: -; J gene: TRBJ2-5; CDR3 DNA: TGTGCCAGCAGCGTAGGTGTCAGGGGAGAGACCCAGTACTTC; CDR3 protein: CASSVGVRGETQYF
V gene: TRBV28; clone size: many; D gene: -; J gene: TRBJ1-6; CDR3 DNA: TGTGCCAGCAGTTTGGGAACAGGGCAATCCTATAATTCACCCCTCCACTTT; CDR3 protein: CASSLGTGQSYNSPLHF
V gene: TRBV19; clone size: many; D gene: TRBD1; J gene: TRBJ2-7; CDR3 DNA: TGTGCCAGTAGTAGAGTCGGGACAGGGGGCTCCGAGCAGTACTTC; CDR3 protein: CASSRVGTGGSEQYF
V gene: TRBV7-9; clone size: -; D gene: -; J gene: TRBJ2-7; CDR3 DNA: TGTGCCAGCAGCTTAGCGCAGGCAGGGCACGAGCAGTACTTC; CDR3 protein: CASSLAQAGHEQYF
V gene: TRBV6-1; clone size: -; D gene: -; J gene: TRBJ1-1; CDR3 DNA: TGTGCCAGCAGTGAATGGGCACCGGGGAACACTGAAGCTTTCTTT; CDR3 protein: CASSEWAPGNTEAFF
V gene: TRBV3-1; clone size: many; D gene: TRBD1; J gene: TRBJ1-2; CDR3 DNA: TGTGCCAGCAGCACCCTACAGGGGGCGGGTGGCTACACCTTC; CDR3 protein: CASSTLQGAGGYTF
V gene: TRBV6-2/TRBV6-3; clone size: few; D gene: TRBD1; J gene: TRBJ2-7; CDR3 DNA: TGTGCCAGCAGTTACTCCGAGGGTTGGACAGGTTCGTCCGAGCAGTACTTC; CDR3 protein: CASSYSEGWTGSSEQYF
V gene: TRBV20-1; clone size: many; D gene: -; J gene: TRBJ1-1; CDR3 DNA: TGCAGTGCGCCTCAGGGAGGGAACACTGAAGCTTTCTTT; CDR3 protein: CSAPQGGNTEAFF
V gene: TRBV27; clone size: many; D gene: -; J gene: TRBJ2-5; CDR3 DNA: TGTGCCAGCAGCCTGGGGGTCCAACCCAAAGAGACCCAGTACTTC; CDR3 protein: CASSLGVQPKETQYF
V gene: TRBV10-3; clone size: few; D gene: TRBD2; J gene: TRBJ2-1; CDR3 DNA: TGTGCCATCAGTTCTAGCGGGAGTGGAAATGAGCAGTTCTTC; CDR3 protein: CAISSSGSGNEQFF
V gene: TRBV19; clone size: many; D gene: TRBD2; J gene: TRBJ2-7; CDR3 DNA: TGTGCCAGTAGTAGCTTAGCGGGAACCAAGCAGTACTTC; CDR3 protein: CASSSLAGTKQYF
V gene: TRBV11-3; clone size: many; D gene: TRBD1; J gene: TRBJ1-1; CDR3 DNA: TGTGCCAGCAGCTTAGTATTGGGGGGACAGGGTCCAAGGGGAGCTTTCTTT; CDR3 protein: CASSLVLGGQGPRGAFF
V gene: TRBV29-1; clone size: many; D gene: TRBD2; J gene: TRBJ2-7; CDR3 DNA: TGCAGCGTTGTTCTGGCTAGCGGGGGATACGAGCAGTACTTC; CDR3 protein: CSVVLASGGYEQYF
V gene: TRBV5-8; clone size: many; D gene: TRBD1; J gene: TRBJ1-6; CDR3 DNA: TGTGCCAGCAGCTTGGGGGACAGCTCCTATAATTCACCCCTCCACTTT; CDR3 protein: CASSLGDSSYNSPLHF
V gene: TRBV6-5; clone size: many; D gene: -; J gene: TRBJ1-5; CDR3 DNA: TGTGCCAGCAGTTACTCGCTGGGAACTCAGCCCCAGCATTTT; CDR3 protein: CASSYSLGTQPQHF
V gene: TRBV28; clone size: many; D gene: -; J gene: TRBJ2-7; CDR3 DNA: TGTGCCAGCAGTTTCGTGGGGATCGACGAGCAGTACTTC; CDR3 protein: CASSFVGIDEQYF
V gene: TRBV6-2/TRBV6-3; clone size: many; D gene: -; J gene: TRBJ2-7; CDR3 DNA: TGTGCCAGCAACCAACCCCGCATCACGCCAAGGGGAAACGAGCAGTACTTC; CDR3 protein: CASNQPRITPRGNEQYF
V gene: TRBV12-3/TRBV12-4; clone size: few; D gene: TRBD2; J gene: TRBJ2-1; CDR3 DNA: TGTGCCAGCAGCCCAGGGGGACTAGCGGGGGCCCCTGACAATGAGCAGTTCTTC; CDR3 protein: CASSPGGLAGAPDNEQFF